These 25 T cell receptor beta chains came from one sample sequenced in a study of read filtering for tumor transcriptome and immune sequencing. This library used roughly 0.4 ug RNA and molecular barcoded adaptors spanning alpha/delta and beta/gamma chains. TCRdb reprocessed the reads with MiXCR, giving one entry per CDR3 protein. The table shows over 25,000 distinct CDR3 sequences, with roughly an eighth occurring only once. Sequences were obtained from a population of CD138-negative cells sorted from bone marrow. These TCRs come from a donor at least 40 years old with multiple myeloma.

This clonotype was detected only a few times. The rearrangement uses TRBV7-9 and TRBJ2-7; tentative D call: TRBD1 (5 bases). V dropped 3 bases and J dropped 5 bases, with 14 bases sitting between them. The CDR3 loop spans 14 amino acids. The germline V gene has CDR1 SEHNR and CDR2 FQNEAQ (reference sequence). The DNA for the CDR3 is TGTGCCAGCAGCTTTTTCCAGGGTGTACACGAGCAGTACTTC. Translating it yields CASSFFQGVHEQYF.

This clonotype was picked up many times. The chain links TRBV7-2 to TRBJ2-1, with 9 bases lining up with TRBD1. The CDR3 is 15 amino acids. CDR1 is SGHTA, CDR2 FQGNSA, per germline. V was pared by 5 bases and J by 6 bases, with 8 bases of the junction left unmatched. The CDR3 bases are TGTGCCAGCAGCGACGGACAGGGGAAGGTCAATGAGCAGTTCTTC. Protein sequence: CASSDGQGKVNEQFF.

J is TRBJ2-3 and V is TRBV7-2, with D uncertain. The CDR3 covers 15 residues. V lost 1 base and J lost 1, with 9 bases in between. Germline values: CDR1 SGHTA, CDR2 FQGNSA. CDR3 amino acids: CASSLDPWGTDTQYF. The CDR3 DNA sequence: TGTGCCAGCAGCTTAGACCCTTGGGGCACAGATACGCAGTATTTT.

This clonotype was found many times. The chain couples TRBV9 to TRBJ1-1; 9 nucleotides agree with TRBD1. Trimming took 4 bases from V and 6 from J; bases not matched to a gene: 4. The CDR3 runs to 13 residues. CDR1 and CDR2 (germline): SGDLS, YYNGEE. For the CDR3, the DNA is TGTGCCAGCAGCTCAGACAGGGGGGCTGAAGCTTTCTTT. Translation: CASSSDRGAEAFF.

This clonotype has at least ten counts. The chain uses TRBV19 and TRBJ1-4; no clear D. CDR1 is LNHDA and CDR2 is SQIVND in the germline V gene (reference sequence). V lost 3 bases and J lost 8, with 7 bases in between. The CDR3 loop spans 12 amino acids. In nucleotides, the CDR3 is TGTGCCAGTAGTATGTACTCCGAAAAACTGTTTTTT. This codes for CASSMYSEKLFF.

This clonotype was seen ten or more times. J is TRBJ2-3 and V is TRBV24-1; D is ambiguous. V shed 2 bases and J shed 2 bases, with 7 bases lying between them. The CDR3 has 14 residues. Germline-derived CDR1 and CDR2 are KGHDR and SFDVKD. CDR3 amino acids: CATSDSFNTDTQYF. In DNA form, the CDR3 reads TGTGCCACCAGTGATTCCTTCAACACAGATACGCAGTATTTT.

The V gene is TRBV14, the J gene TRBJ1-5, with a weak D call TRBD1 (6 bases). Trimming removed 3 bases from V and 1 base from J, with 10 bases in between. The CDR3 is 15 amino acids. Germline V gene data show CDR1 as SGHDN and CDR2 as FVKESK. CDR3 sequence: CASSQNRESNQPQHF. As DNA, the CDR3 is TGTGCCAGCAGCCAGAACAGGGAAAGCAATCAGCCCCAGCATTTT.

As to this clonotype: A much larger clonotype is one base distant, so this may be a read error. The gene calls are TRBV6-1 and TRBJ2-7; tentative D call: TRBD2 (6 bases). CDR1 and CDR2 (germline): MNHNS, SASEGT. This CDR3 spans 14 amino acids. This CDR3 is CASSYLEGTYKQYF. The CDR3 DNA reads TGTGCCAGCAGTTACCTGGAGGGGACCTACAAGCAGTACTTC.

About this clonotype itself: Without the conserved terminal phenylalanine or tryptophan, this CDR3 likely stems from a read error. The chain has TRBV20-1 and TRBJ2-1; 8 nucleotides align to TRBD2. V shed 5 bases and J 10 bases; nucleotides not matched to a gene: 10. CDR3 size: 13 residues. Germline V lookup: CDR1 DFQATT, CDR2 SNEGSKA (reference sequence). CDR3 DNA: TGCAGTGCTGCCGGGACTAGAAGCAACGAGCAGTTCCTC. Residues: CSAAGTRSNEQFL.

The rearrangement links TRBV7-9 to TRBJ1-4, with D perhaps TRBD1 (5 bases). The CDR3 sequence is 16 residues long. Germline V lookup: CDR1 SEHNR, CDR2 FQNEAQ (reference sequence). V was shortened by 5 bases and J by 8 bases, with 21 bases between the two germline ends. CDR3 amino acids: CASSPQGGIFGEKLFF. The CDR3 DNA is TGTGCCAGCAGCCCCCAGGGCGGGATTTTCGGGGAAAAACTGTTTTTT.

There are many counts of this clonotype. The chain uses TRBV11-3 and TRBJ2-3; D gene unclear. The germline V and J ends were trimmed by 1 base and 1 base, with 9 bases remaining between them. The CDR3 totals 15 residues. Germline assignment: CDR1 SGHNT and CDR2 YENEEA. CDR3 sequence: CASSLVAQGTDTQYF. The CDR3, as DNA: TGTGCCAGCAGCTTAGTGGCGCAGGGCACAGATACGCAGTATTTT.

There are many counts of this clonotype. This chain links TRBV11-1 with TRBJ2-7; 12 bases line up with TRBD2. CDR1 and CDR2 (germline): SGHAT, FQDESV (reference sequence). The CDR3 covers 15 residues. V shed 4 bases and J 5 bases; nucleotides not matched to a gene: 6. CDR3 in amino acids: CASSSRTSGTNEQYF. Here the CDR3 DNA reads TGTGCCAGCAGCTCCCGGACTAGCGGGACAAACGAGCAGTACTTC.

This clonotype was recorded many times. This chain uses TRBV5-1 with TRBJ2-3; D may be TRBD1 (7 bases). V shed 6 bases and J shed 3 bases, with 17 bases lying between them. The CDR3 contains 15 residues. Germline CDR1 is SGHRS and CDR2 is YFSETQ. The CDR3, as DNA: TGCGCCAGCATCATAGGAGGGGGCGGAACAGATACGCAGTATTTT. Translating gives CASIIGGGGTDTQYF.

About this clonotype: A read error likely explains this, since a far larger clone differs by one base. This chain links TRBV3-2 with TRBJ2-7; the table's D call of TRBD1 was not tested on the DNA. TRBV3-2 is flagged as a pseudogene. The CDR3 consists of 16 residues. The CDR3 DNA is TGTGCCAGCAGCCAAGCCCCGGTAGCGAACGCCTACGAGCAGTACTTC. Its protein is CASSQAPVANAYEQYF.

The table lists this clonotype with a count of one. The rearrangement links TRBV7-9 to TRBJ2-7, with TRBD2 identical over 10 bases. V lost 7 bases and J lost 6; bases outside the gene matches: 3. Germline CDR1 reads SEHNR; CDR2 reads FQNEAQ (reference sequence). The CDR3 contains 12 residues. CDR3 region: CASTRTSGEQYF. The DNA of the CDR3 is TGTGCCAGCACCAGGACTAGCGGCGAGCAGTACTTC.

The chain carries TRBV7-3 and TRBJ2-1, with TRBD2 identical over 13 bases. The germline gives CDR1 SGHTA, CDR2 FQGTGA. V shed 6 bases and J 7 bases; nucleotides not matched to a gene: 6. There are 15 residues in the CDR3. CDR3: CASRAGTSGTNEQFF. In nucleotides, the CDR3 is TGTGCCAGCAGAGCCGGGACTAGCGGGACGAATGAGCAGTTCTTC. Based on the CDR3 plus reference TRBV7-3 and TRBJ2-1, the full variable domain is GAGVSQTPSNKVTEKGKYVELRCDPISGHTALYWYRQSLGQGPEFLIYFQGTGAADDSGLPNDRFFAVRPEGSVSTLKIQRTERGDSAVYLCASRAGTSGTNEQFFGPGTRLTVL.

This clonotype was detected many times. V is TRBV28 and J is TRBJ2-1; 8 bases are shared with TRBD1. The V gene end was trimmed by 2 bases and the J gene end by 3 bases; junction bases not matched to a gene: 6. There are 16 residues in the CDR3. Per the germline V gene, CDR1 is MDHEN and CDR2 is SYDVKM. CDR3 sequence: CASSLPQGARYNEQFF. In DNA form, the CDR3 reads TGTGCCAGCAGTTTACCCCAGGGGGCGCGCTACAATGAGCAGTTCTTC.

In this sample, this clonotype turned up many times. The chain recombines TRBV9 with TRBJ2-7; 8 bases match TRBD2. With V trimmed by 8 bases and J by 6 bases, 13 bases remained unmatched. The germline gives CDR1 SGDLS, CDR2 YYNGEE. This CDR3 comprises 14 residues. The CDR3 nucleotides are TGTGCCAGTTCAACGGGGGGGGCATACGGCGAGCAGTACTTC. It yields the protein CASSTGGAYGEQYF.

This clonotype was counted at least ten times. This chain links TRBV29-1 with TRBJ2-1, with 9 bases lining up with TRBD2. From germline, CDR1 is SQVTM and CDR2 ANQGSEA. V was pared by 1 base and J by 9 bases, with 13 bases of the junction left unmatched. The CDR3 extends over 16 amino acids. CDR3 sequence reads: CSVEGHDSGSTCEQFF. Here the CDR3 DNA reads TGCAGCGTTGAAGGTCATGATAGCGGGAGTACCTGTGAGCAGTTCTTC.

Many counts were recorded for this clonotype. The chain recombines TRBV9 with TRBJ1-3, with D perhaps matching TRBD1 (6 bases). The V and J ends lost 7 bases and 9 bases respectively, with 17 bases between them. The germline V gene has CDR1 SGDLS and CDR2 YYNGEE. This CDR3 comprises 13 residues. The CDR3 loop reads CASGPRLDSTIYF. The CDR3 nucleotides are TGTGCCAGCGGCCCAAGACTGGACAGCACCATATATTTT.

This clonotype has a count of ten or more. The chain is built from TRBV7-3 and TRBJ2-1; D is possibly TRBD2 (6 bases). The CDR3 spans 15 residues. Germline V gives CDR1 SGHTA, CDR2 FQGTGA. Trimming left V 0 bases short and J 3 bases short, with 9 bases between. The DNA of the CDR3 is TGTGCCAGCAGCTTAACCCGGGGGAACTACAATGAGCAGTTCTTC. This translates into CASSLTRGNYNEQFF.

This clonotype was counted at least ten times. The rearrangement links TRBV6-5 to TRBJ2-2; D is ambiguous. CDR1 and CDR2 (germline): MNHEY, SVGAGI. The V end lost 5 bases, the J end lost 1 base, and 11 bases lay between the germline ends. The CDR3 spans 15 residues. This CDR3 reads CASSRGLLNTGELFF. CDR3 DNA sequence: TGTGCCAGCAGTAGAGGCCTCCTGAACACCGGGGAGCTGTTTTTT.

This sequence joins TRBV2 and TRBJ2-5, with 7 bases matching TRBD1. Germline V gene sequence: CDR1 SNHLY, CDR2 FYNNEI. V gave up 1 base and J gave up 5 bases; unmatched junction bases: 4. The CDR3 runs 14 residues. This chain's CDR3 is CASSEDRGGETQYF. CDR3 in DNA: TGTGCCAGCAGTGAAGACAGGGGTGGGGAGACCCAGTACTTC.

This clonotype was seen at least ten times. The rearrangement links TRBV12-3 or TRBV12-4 to TRBJ1-5; possible D gene TRBD1, 5 bases. V was clipped by 6 bases and J by 9 bases, with 21 bases between them. This CDR3 comprises 15 residues. CDR3 in amino acids: CASRGGGYASGPQHF. CDR3 DNA: TGTGCCAGCAGGGGGGGGGGATACGCATCGGGGCCCCAGCATTTT.

In regard to this clonotype: The junction and the germline gene differ at one end; a read error may be behind it. The V call is TRBV3-1, the J call TRBJ2-7, with unresolved D. This CDR3 is built from 12 residues. Germline values: CDR1 LGHDT, CDR2 YNNKEL (reference sequence). For the CDR3, the DNA is TGTGCCATCAGCCAGGCCACCGACGAGCAGTACTTC. This encodes CAISQATDEQYF.